Included here is one T cell receptor beta chain sequence, with context. Original processing methods: Scientists estimated how many nucleated cells there were by amplifying reference gene primers. TCRdb's copy holds only in-frame clones and misses some; the assay was immunoSEQ multiplex PCR. That table gives V, J and clone size, and the DNA gave D and trimming. Of approximately 200,000 clones in the sample, around 81% are singletons; the top ten hold around 7.5%. This sample is drawn from a study of blood T cell repertoires in COVID-19. Whole-study context: Acute and convalescent COVID-19 samples came from the United States, Italy and Spain. From T cells, B-cell-depleted T cells, or PBMCs came the material, which was cDNA or gDNA.

Participants' reported clinical history set cohort assignment. CDR1 is SEHNR, CDR2 FQNEAQ, per germline (reference sequence). Trimming cost V 7 bases and J 3 bases; bases outside gene matches: 6. The CDR3 covers 14 residues. The clonotype originates from a man aged 35 to 55 who had recovered from COVID-19. Sequencing used PBMCs or T cells enriched from blood (not recorded which). The V and J genes are TRBV7-9 and TRBJ1-2, with TRBD1 identical over 9 bases. This CDR3 is CASTGQGMDYGYTF. In DNA, the CDR3 is TGTGCCAGCACCGGACAGGGGATGGACTATGGCTACACCTTC.